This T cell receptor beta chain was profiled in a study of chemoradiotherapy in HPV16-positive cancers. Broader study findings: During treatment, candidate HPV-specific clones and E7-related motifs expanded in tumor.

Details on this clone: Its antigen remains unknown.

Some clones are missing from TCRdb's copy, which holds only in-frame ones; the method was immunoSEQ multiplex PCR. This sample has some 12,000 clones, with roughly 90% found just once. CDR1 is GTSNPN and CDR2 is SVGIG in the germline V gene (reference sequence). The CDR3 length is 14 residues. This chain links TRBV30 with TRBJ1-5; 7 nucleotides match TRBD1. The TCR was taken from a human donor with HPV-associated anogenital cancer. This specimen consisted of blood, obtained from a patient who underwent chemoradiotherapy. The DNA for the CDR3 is TGTACGTTAAGAGTGGGGCCAGGGGGTCAGCCCCAGCATTTT. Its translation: CTLRVGPGGQPQHF.